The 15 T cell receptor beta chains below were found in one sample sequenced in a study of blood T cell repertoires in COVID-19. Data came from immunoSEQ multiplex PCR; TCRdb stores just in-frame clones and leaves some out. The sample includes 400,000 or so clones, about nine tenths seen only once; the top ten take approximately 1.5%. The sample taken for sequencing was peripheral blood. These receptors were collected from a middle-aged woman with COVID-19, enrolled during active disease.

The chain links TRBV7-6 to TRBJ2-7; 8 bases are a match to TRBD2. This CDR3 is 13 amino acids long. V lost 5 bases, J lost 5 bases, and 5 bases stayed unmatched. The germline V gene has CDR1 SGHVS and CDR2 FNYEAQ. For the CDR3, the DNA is TGTGCCAGCAGCCACAGCGGGGGCAACGAGCAGTACTTC. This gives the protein CASSHSGGNEQYF.

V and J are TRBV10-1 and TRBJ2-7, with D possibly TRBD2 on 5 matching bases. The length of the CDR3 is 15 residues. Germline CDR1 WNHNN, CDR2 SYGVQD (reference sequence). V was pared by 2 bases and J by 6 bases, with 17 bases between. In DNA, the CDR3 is TGCGCCAGCAGTGAGAGGTTCGGGGTCCTAGGCGAGCAGTACTTC. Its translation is CASSERFGVLGEQYF.

CDR3 coding DNA: TGTGCCAGCAGCGTAGACGGTAGCGGGGGTTACGAGCAGTACTTC. It encodes CASSVDGSGGYEQYF. The V gene is TRBV9, the J gene TRBJ2-7; 9 bases match TRBD2. After removal of 0 bases from V and 4 bases from J, the junction contained 5 bases not matched to a gene. In germline, CDR1 is SGDLS, CDR2 YYNGEE. The CDR3 covers 15 residues. The full variable domain, with the rest looked up from reference TRBV9 and TRBJ2-7, is DSGVTQTPKHLITATGQRVTLRCSPRSGDLSVYWYQQSLDQGLQFLIQYYNGEERAKGNILERFSAQQFPDLHSELNLSSLELGDSALYFCASSVDGSGGYEQYFGPGTRLTVT.

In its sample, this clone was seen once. Here the CDR3 DNA reads TGTGCCAGCAGTTACTTGGCCGGAGGCTATGGCTACACCTTC. Translated, it gives CASSYLAGGYGYTF. This sequence joins TRBV6-2 or TRBV6-3 and TRBJ1-2; D uncertain. CDR3 length: 14 amino acids. Trimming left V 1 base short and J 4 bases short, with 10 bases between. Germline-derived CDR1 and CDR2 are MNHEY and SVGEGT.

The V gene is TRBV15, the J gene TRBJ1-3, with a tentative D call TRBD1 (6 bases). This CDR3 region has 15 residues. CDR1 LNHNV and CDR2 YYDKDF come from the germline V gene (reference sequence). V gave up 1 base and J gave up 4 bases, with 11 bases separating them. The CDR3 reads CATSRARDIGNTIYF. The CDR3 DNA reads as TGTGCCACCAGCAGAGCCCGGGACATCGGAAACACCATATATTTT.

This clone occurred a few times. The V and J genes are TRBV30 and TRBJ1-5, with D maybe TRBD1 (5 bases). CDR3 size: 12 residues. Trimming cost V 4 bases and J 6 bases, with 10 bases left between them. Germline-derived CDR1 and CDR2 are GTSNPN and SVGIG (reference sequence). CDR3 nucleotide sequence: TGTGCCTGGACCCACCAGGGTCAGCCCCAGCATTTT. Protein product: CAWTHQGQPQHF. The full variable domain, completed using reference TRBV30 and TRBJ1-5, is SQTIHQWPATLVQPVGSPLSLECTVEGTSNPNLYWYRQAAGRGLQLLFYSVGIGQISSEVPQNLSASRPQDRQFILSSKKLLLSDSGFYLCAWTHQGQPQHFGDGTRLSIL.

CDR3 protein: CASNHRGNTEAFF. In nucleotides, the CDR3 is TGTGCCAGCAACCACAGGGGCAACACTGAAGCTTTCTTT. The chain carries TRBV6-5 and TRBJ1-1, with 7 positions matching TRBD1. The germline CDR1 and CDR2 sequences are MNHEY and SVGAGI. After removal of 7 bases from V and 2 bases from J, the junction contained 4 bases not matched to a gene. CDR3 size: 13 residues.

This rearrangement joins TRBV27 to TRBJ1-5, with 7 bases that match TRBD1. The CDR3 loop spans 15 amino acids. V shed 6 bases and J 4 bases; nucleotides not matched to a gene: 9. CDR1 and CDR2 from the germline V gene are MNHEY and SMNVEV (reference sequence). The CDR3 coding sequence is TGTGCCAGCAGACCTCACAGGGGCGCGAATCAGCCCCAGCATTTT. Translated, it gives CASRPHRGANQPQHF.

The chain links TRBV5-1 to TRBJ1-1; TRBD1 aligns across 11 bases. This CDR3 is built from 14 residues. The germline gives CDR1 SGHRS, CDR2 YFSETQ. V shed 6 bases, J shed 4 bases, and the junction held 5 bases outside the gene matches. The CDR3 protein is CASTSGQGATEAFF. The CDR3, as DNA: TGCGCCAGCACGTCTGGACAGGGGGCCACTGAAGCTTTCTTT.

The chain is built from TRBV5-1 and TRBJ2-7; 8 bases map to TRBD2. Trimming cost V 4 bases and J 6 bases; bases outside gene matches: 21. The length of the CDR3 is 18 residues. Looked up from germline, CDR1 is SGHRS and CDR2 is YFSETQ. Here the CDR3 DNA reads TGCGCCAGCAGCGTCCCACGGGGGGGGGCCGTCCGATCCGTCGAGCAGTACTTC. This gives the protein CASSVPRGGAVRSVEQYF.

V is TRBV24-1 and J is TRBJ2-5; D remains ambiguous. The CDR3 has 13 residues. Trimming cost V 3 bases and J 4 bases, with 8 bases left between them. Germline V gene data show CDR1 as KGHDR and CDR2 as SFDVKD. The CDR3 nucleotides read TGTGCCACCAGTGATCCCCCATTAGAGACCCAGTACTTC. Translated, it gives CATSDPPLETQYF.

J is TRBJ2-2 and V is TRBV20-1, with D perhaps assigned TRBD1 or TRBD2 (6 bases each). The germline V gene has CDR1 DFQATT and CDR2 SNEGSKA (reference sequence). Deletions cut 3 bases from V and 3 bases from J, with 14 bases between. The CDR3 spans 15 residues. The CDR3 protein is CSASAGQGDTGELFF. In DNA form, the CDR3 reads TGCAGTGCTAGTGCGGGACAAGGTGACACCGGGGAGCTGTTTTTT.

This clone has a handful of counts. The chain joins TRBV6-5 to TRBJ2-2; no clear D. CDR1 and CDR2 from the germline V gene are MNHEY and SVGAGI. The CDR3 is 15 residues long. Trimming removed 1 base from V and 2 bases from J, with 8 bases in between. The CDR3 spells CASSYLITNTGELFF. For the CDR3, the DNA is TGTGCCAGCAGTTACTTAATAACAAACACCGGGGAGCTGTTTTTT.

For the CDR3, the DNA is TGTGCCAGCAGTGAAATTTCTAGCGGGGGGACTCCGGGAAATGAGCAGTTCTTC. Translating it yields CASSEISSGGTPGNEQFF. The chain has TRBV2 and TRBJ2-1, with TRBD2 matching 11 bases. The CDR3 runs 18 residues. V shed 2 bases and J 7 bases; nucleotides not matched to a gene: 13. CDR1 is SNHLY and CDR2 is FYNNEI in the germline V gene. Full variable domain (remainder filled in from reference TRBV2 and TRBJ2-1): EPEVTQTPSHQVTQMGQEVILRCVPISNHLYFYWYRQILGQKVEFLVSFYNNEISEKSEIFDDQFSVERPDGSNFTLKIRSTKLEDSAMYFCASSEISSGGTPGNEQFFGPGTRLTVL.

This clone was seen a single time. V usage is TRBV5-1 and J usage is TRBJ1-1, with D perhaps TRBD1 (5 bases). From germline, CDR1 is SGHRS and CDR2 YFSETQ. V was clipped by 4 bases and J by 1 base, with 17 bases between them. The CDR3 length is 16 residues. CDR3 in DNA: TGCGCCAGCAGCGCGGGACCGTCGGGAGCGAACACTGAAGCTTTCTTT. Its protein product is CASSAGPSGANTEAFF.